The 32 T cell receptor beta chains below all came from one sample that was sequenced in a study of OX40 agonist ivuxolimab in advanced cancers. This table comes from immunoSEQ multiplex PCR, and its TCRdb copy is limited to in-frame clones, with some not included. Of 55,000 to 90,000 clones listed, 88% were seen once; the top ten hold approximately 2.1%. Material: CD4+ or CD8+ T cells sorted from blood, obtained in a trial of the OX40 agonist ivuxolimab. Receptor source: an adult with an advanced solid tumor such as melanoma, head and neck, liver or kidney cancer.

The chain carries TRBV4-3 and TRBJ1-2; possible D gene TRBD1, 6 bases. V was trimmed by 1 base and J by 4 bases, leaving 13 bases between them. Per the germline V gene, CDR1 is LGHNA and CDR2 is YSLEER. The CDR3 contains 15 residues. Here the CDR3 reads CASSQAQQGLYGYTF. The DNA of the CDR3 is TGCGCCAGCAGCCAAGCCCAACAGGGACTCTATGGCTACACCTTC.

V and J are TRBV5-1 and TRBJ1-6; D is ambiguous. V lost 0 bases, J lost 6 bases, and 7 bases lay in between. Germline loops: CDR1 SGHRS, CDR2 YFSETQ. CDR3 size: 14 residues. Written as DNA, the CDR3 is TGCGCCAGCAGCTTGGTGGCAGGTAATTCACCCCTCCACTTT. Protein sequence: CASSLVAGNSPLHF.

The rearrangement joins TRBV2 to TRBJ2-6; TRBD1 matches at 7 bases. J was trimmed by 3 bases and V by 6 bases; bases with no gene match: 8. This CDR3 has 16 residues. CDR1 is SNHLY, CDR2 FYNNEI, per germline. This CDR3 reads CASSMTGTHGANVLTF. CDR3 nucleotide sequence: TGTGCCAGCAGCATGACAGGGACCCATGGGGCCAACGTCCTGACTTTC.

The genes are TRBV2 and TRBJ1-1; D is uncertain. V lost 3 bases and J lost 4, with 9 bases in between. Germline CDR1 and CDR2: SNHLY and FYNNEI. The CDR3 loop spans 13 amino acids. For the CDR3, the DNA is TGTGCCAGCAGTGAGCCGGTGGGCACTGAAGCTTTCTTT. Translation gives CASSEPVGTEAFF.

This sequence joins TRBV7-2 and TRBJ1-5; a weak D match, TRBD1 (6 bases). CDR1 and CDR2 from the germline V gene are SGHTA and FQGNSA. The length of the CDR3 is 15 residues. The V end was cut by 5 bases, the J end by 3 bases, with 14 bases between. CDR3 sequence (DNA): TGTGCCAGCAGCCAAGACGGGGACACCAATCAGCCCCAGCATTTT. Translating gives CASSQDGDTNQPQHF.

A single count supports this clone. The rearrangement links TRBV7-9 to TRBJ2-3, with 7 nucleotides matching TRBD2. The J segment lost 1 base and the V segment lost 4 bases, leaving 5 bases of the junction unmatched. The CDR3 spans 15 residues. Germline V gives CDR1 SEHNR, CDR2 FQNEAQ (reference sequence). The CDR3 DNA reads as TGTGCCAGCAGCTCTACTAGCGTTGGCACAGATACGCAGTATTTT. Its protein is CASSSTSVGTDTQYF. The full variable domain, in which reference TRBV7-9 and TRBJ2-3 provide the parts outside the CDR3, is DTGVSQNPRHKITKRGQNVTFRCDPISEHNRLYWYRQTLGQGPEFLTYFQNEAQLEKSRLLSDRFSAERPKGSFSTLEIQRTEQGDSAMYLCASSSTSVGTDTQYFGPGTRLTVL.

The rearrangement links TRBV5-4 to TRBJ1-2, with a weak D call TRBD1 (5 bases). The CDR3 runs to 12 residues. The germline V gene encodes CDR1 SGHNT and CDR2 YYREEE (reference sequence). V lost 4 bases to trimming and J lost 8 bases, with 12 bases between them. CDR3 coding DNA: TGTGCCAGCAGCGCATCAGGGAGCGGCTACACCTTC. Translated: CASSASGSGYTF.

CDR3 coding DNA: TGTGCCAGCAGCTGGATGACAGGCCGGCTAGACTATGGCTACACCTTC. Protein product: CASSWMTGRLDYGYTF. V and J are TRBV5-6 and TRBJ1-2, with D possibly being TRBD1 (6 bases). The CDR3 runs to 16 residues. Between the trimmed V and J ends, which lost 3 bases and 3 bases, there was a span of 18 bases. CDR1 and CDR2 (germline): SGHDT, YYEEEE.

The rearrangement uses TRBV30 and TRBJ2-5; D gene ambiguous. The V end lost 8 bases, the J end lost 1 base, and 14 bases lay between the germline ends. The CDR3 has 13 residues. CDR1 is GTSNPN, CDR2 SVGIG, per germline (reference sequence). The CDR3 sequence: CATSTGLQETQYF. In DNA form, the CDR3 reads TGTGCCACAAGCACCGGGCTCCAAGAGACCCAGTACTTC.

The CDR3: CASHKTGGYEQYF. The CDR3 DNA reads as TGCGCCAGCCACAAAACAGGGGGCTACGAGCAGTACTTC. V and J are TRBV5-1 and TRBJ2-7, with TRBD1 matching 8 bases. CDR3 size: 13 residues. Germline-derived CDR1 and CDR2 are SGHRS and YFSETQ. V lost 7 bases, J lost 3 bases, and 6 bases stayed unmatched.

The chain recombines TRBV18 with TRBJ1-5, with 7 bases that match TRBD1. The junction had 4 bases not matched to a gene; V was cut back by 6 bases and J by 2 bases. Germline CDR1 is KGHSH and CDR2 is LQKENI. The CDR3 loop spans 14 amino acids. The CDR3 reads CASSPTGGNQPQHF. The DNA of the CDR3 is TGTGCCAGCTCCCCCACAGGGGGCAATCAGCCCCAGCATTTT.

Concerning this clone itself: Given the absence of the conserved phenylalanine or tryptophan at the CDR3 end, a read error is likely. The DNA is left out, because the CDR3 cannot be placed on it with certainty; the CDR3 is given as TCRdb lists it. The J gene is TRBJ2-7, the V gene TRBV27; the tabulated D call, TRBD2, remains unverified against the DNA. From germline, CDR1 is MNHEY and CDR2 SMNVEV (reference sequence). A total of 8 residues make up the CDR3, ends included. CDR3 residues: CASTLGGP.

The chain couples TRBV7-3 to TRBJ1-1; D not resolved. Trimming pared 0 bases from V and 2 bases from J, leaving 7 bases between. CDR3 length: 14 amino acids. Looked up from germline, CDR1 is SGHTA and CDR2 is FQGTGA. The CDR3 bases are TGTGCCAGCAGCTTAACGGGTCCTAACACTGAAGCTTTCTTT. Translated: CASSLTGPNTEAFF.

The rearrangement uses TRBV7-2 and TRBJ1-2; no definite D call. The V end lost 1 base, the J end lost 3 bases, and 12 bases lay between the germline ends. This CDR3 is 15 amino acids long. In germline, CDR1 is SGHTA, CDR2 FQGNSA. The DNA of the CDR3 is TGTGCCAGCAGCTTAGAAGCAGGCCCTTACTATGGCTACACCTTC. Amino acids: CASSLEAGPYYGYTF.

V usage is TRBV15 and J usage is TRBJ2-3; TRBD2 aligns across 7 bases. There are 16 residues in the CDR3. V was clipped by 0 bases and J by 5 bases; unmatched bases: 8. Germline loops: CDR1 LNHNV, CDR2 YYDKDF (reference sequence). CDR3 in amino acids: CATSRESGLGQDTQYF. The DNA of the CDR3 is TGTGCCACCAGCAGAGAGTCTGGACTAGGGCAAGATACGCAGTATTTT.

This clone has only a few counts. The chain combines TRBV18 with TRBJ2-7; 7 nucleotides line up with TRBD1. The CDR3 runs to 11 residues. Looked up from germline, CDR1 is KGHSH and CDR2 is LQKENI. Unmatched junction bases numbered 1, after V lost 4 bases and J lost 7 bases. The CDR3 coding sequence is TGTGCCAGCTCACGGACAGGAGAGCAGTACTTC. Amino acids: CASSRTGEQYF.

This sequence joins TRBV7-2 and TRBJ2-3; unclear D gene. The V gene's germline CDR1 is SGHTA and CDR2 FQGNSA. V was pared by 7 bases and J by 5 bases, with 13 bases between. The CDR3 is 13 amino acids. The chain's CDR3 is CASTSKGLDTQYF. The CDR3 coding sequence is TGTGCCAGCACGTCTAAGGGCCTAGATACGCAGTATTTT.

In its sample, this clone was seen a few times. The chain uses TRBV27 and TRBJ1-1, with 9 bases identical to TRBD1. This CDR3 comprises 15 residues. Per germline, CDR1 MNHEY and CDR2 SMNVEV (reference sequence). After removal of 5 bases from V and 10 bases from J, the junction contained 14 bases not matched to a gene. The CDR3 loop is CASSPLPDRGLRAFF. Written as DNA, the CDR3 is TGTGCCAGCAGTCCCCTCCCGGACAGGGGCTTACGAGCTTTCTTT.

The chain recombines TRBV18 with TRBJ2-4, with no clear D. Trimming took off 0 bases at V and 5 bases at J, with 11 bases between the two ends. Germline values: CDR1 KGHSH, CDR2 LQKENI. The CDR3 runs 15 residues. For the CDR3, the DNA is TGTGCCAGCTCACCACCGGGTTCCTGGGAAAACATTCAGTACTTC. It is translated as CASSPPGSWENIQYF.

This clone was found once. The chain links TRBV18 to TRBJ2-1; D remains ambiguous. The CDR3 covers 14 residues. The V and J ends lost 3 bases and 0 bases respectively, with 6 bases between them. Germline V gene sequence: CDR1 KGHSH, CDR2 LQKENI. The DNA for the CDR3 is TGTGCCAGCTCACCGCTCAGCTCCTACAATGAGCAGTTCTTC. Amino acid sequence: CASSPLSSYNEQFF.

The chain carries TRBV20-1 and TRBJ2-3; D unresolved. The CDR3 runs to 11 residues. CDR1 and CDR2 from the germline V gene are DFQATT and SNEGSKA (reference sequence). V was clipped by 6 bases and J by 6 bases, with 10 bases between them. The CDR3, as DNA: TGCAGTGCAGAACACGGGGATACGCAGTATTTT. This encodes CSAEHGDTQYF.

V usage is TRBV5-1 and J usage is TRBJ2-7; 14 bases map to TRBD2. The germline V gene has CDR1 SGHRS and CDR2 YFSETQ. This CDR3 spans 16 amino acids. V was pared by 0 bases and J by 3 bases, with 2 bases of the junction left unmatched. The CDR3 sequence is CASSLVGLAGDYEQYF. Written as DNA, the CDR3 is TGCGCCAGCAGCTTGGTGGGACTAGCGGGAGACTACGAGCAGTACTTC.

The CDR3 sequence is CASSPREGGTGELFF. CDR3 nucleotide sequence: TGCGCCAGCAGCCCGAGGGAGGGTGGCACCGGGGAGCTGTTTTTT. V gene TRBV5-1 combines with J gene TRBJ2-2, with 7 bases aligning to TRBD2. Looked up from germline, CDR1 is SGHRS and CDR2 is YFSETQ. The CDR3 extends over 15 amino acids. V was clipped by 4 bases and J by 4 bases; unmatched bases: 7.

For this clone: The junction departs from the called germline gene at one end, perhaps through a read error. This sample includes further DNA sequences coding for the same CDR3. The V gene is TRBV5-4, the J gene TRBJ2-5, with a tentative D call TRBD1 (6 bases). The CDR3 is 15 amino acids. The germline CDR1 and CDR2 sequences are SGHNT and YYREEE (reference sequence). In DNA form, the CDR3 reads TGTGCCAGTAGCTTGTTCCCCGGACAGAAAGAGACCCAGTACTTC. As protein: CASSLFPGQKETQYF.

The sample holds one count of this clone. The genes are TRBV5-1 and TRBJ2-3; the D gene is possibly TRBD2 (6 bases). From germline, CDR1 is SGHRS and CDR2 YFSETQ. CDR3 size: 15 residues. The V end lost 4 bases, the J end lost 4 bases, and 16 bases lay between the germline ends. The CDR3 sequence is CASSPSGGSPDTQYF. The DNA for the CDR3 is TGCGCCAGCAGCCCGAGTGGGGGGAGCCCAGATACGCAGTATTTT.

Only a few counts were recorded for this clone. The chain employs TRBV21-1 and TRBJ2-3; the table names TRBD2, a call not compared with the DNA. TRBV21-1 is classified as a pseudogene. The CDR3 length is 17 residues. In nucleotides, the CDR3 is TGTGCCAGCAGCAAATTAGGACCGGGACTAGATACAGATACGCAGTATTTT. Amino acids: CASSKLGPGLDTDTQYF.

CDR3 loop: CASSQDLRTGGNTGELFF. As DNA, the CDR3 is TGCGCCAGCAGCCAAGATCTTCGGACAGGGGGAAACACCGGGGAGCTGTTTTTT. This sequence joins TRBV4-3 and TRBJ2-2, with 10 bases fitting TRBD1. Germline values: CDR1 LGHNA, CDR2 YSLEER. Trimming cost V 0 bases and J 2 bases; bases outside gene matches: 6. This CDR3 has 18 amino acids.

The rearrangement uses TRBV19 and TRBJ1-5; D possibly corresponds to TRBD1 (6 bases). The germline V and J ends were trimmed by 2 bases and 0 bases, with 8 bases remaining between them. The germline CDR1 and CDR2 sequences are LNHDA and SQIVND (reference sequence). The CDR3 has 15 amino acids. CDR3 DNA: TGTGCCAGTAGTATAAAGGACAGTAGCAATCAGCCCCAGCATTTT. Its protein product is CASSIKDSSNQPQHF.

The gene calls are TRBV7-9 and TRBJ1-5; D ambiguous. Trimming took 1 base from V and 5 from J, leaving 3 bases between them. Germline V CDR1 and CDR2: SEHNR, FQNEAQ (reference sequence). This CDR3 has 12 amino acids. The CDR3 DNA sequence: TGTGCCAGCAGCTTAGGCCATCAGCCCCAGCATTTT. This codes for CASSLGHQPQHF.

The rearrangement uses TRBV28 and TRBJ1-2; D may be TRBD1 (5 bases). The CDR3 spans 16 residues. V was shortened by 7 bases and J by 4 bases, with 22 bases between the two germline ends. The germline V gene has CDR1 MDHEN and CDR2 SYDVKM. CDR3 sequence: CASTPSSGTGGYGYTF. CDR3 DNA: TGTGCCAGCACCCCATCTAGCGGGACCGGTGGCTATGGCTACACCTTC.

The CDR3 loop reads CASRDQVREAFF. The CDR3 DNA reads TGTGCCAGCAGGGACCAGGTCAGGGAAGCTTTCTTT. The chain couples TRBV28 to TRBJ1-1; D is unclear. Germline CDR1 MDHEN, CDR2 SYDVKM. This CDR3 has 12 residues. V lost 6 bases, J lost 8 bases, and 13 bases lay in between. The whole variable domain, filled in from reference TRBV28 and TRBJ1-1, reads DVKVTQSSRYLVKRTGEKVFLECVQDMDHENMFWYRQDPGLGLRLIYFSYDVKMKEKGDIPEGYSVSREKKERFSLILESASTNQTSMYLCASRDQVREAFFGQGTRLTVV.

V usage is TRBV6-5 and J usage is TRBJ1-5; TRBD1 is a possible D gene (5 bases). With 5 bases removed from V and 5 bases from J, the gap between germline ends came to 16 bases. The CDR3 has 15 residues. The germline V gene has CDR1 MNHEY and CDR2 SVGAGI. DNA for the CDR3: TGTGCCAGCAGTGTTACGGGGCCAGGACATCAGCCCCAGCATTTT. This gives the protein CASSVTGPGHQPQHF.